The rows below give T cell receptor beta chains drawn from one sample of a study of OX40 agonist ivuxolimab in advanced cancers. The repertoire was sequenced with immunoSEQ multiplex PCR; TCRdb's copy has only in-frame clones and lacks some. The table has roughly 19,000 clones, about four fifths seen once; the top ten hold more than 25%. Sequences were derived from CD4+ or CD8+ T cells sorted from blood, sampled in a trial of the OX40 agonist ivuxolimab. These receptors were collected from an adult with an advanced solid tumor such as melanoma, head and neck, liver or kidney cancer. The conserved cysteine and the conserved F or W are not part of the CDR3 here.

TRBV4-1	TRBJ1-1	ASSRPTNTEAF
TRBV5-6	TRBJ2-7	ASSWGTGFNEQY
TRBV28	TRBJ1-2	ASISDIIGGQVFDGYT
TRBV28	TRBJ1-4	ASRDRLGEKLF
TRBV7-8	TRBJ1-5	ASSLEVSQPQH
TRBV5-6	TRBJ2-1	ASSLSGRDEQF
TRBV7-9	TRBJ1-4	ASSRNEKLF
TRBV6-5	TRBJ2-7	ASSNPRGGTYEQY
TRBV4-3	TRBJ1-4	ASSRVQTGVEKLF
TRBV6-5	TRBJ1-6	ASSYSRDRGNSPLH
TRBV21-1	TRBJ1-3	ASRGAGDRPGNTIY
TRBV19	TRBJ2-3	ASSMVVTDTQY
TRBV5-1	.	ASSLLPPGGEQY
TRBV7-3	TRBJ2-1	ASSPLGGGAYNEQF
TRBV27	TRBJ1-2	ATADSGLYGYT
TRBV29-1	TRBJ2-7	SVFGGVTYEQY
TRBV29-1	TRBJ2-1	SERGFDEQF
TRBV27	TRBJ2-1	ASSFGDEQF
TRBV5-6	TRBJ2-2	ASTPKRGSTGELF
TRBV7-2	TRBJ1-1	ASLQAPNGEAF
TRBV6-1	TRBJ2-7	ASSEAPGLYEQY
TRBV7-2	TRBJ2-2	ASSLRLADTGELF
TRBV23-1	TRBJ1-5	ASNSGTGNQPQH
TRBV6-5	TRBJ2-1	AVTVYNEQF
TRBV4-2	TRBJ2-1	ASSQEPNGAGPGNEQF
TRBV4-1	TRBJ1-5	ASSHSRNQPQH
TRBV4-1	TRBJ2-7	ASSQERDRSYEQY
TRBV27	TRBJ1-2	ASSFGGFDGYT
TRBV29-1	TRBJ1-4	SVGTAFATNEKLF
TRBV25-1	TRBJ1-5	ASSGSRVIGQPQH
TRBV4-1	TRBJ2-7	ASSLSGTGYDSYEQY
TRBV10-3	TRBJ1-2	AISNQDTYGYT
TRBV27	TRBJ1-5	ASSLFGQPQH
TRBV7-9	TRBJ1-2	ASSPSTTGRNYGYT
TRBV7-9	TRBJ1-6	ASSFTGTNSPLH
TRBV7-2	TRBJ2-7	ASSLFPGRTYEQY
TRBV7-9	TRBJ1-1	ASSLAPFEAF
TRBV14	TRBJ1-2	ASSLGYYGYT
TRBV9	TRBJ2-7	ASSVAGTGVGEQY
TRBV28	TRBJ1-1	ASSLVSLGTEAF
TRBV6-1	TRBJ1-3	ASNNYRGNTIY
TRBV19	TRBJ2-7	ASTSFWGAVVHEQY
TRBV7-9	TRBJ1-4	ASILQGSVGEKLF
TRBV29-1	TRBJ1-2	SVTGESLAYGYT
TRBV10-2	TRBJ1-5	ASSESTGIQPQH
TRBV30	TRBJ2-7	AWTGPTTYEQY
TRBV27	TRBJ2-7	ASSLGQTYEQY
TRBV2	TRBJ2-7	ASSDQAYEQY
TRBV19	TRBJ2-6	ASSPLARGANVLT
TRBV19	TRBJ1-1	ASSFPGGENTEAF
TRBV14	TRBJ1-4	ASSQVEDRAEKLF
TRBV19	TRBJ2-6	ASSGTWKSQSRANVLT
TRBV5-4	TRBJ1-1	ASSLTGGNTEAF
TRBV5-1	TRBJ2-3	ASSLTLSGGDQDTQY
TRBV19	TRBJ1-6	ASSLTAGNSPLH